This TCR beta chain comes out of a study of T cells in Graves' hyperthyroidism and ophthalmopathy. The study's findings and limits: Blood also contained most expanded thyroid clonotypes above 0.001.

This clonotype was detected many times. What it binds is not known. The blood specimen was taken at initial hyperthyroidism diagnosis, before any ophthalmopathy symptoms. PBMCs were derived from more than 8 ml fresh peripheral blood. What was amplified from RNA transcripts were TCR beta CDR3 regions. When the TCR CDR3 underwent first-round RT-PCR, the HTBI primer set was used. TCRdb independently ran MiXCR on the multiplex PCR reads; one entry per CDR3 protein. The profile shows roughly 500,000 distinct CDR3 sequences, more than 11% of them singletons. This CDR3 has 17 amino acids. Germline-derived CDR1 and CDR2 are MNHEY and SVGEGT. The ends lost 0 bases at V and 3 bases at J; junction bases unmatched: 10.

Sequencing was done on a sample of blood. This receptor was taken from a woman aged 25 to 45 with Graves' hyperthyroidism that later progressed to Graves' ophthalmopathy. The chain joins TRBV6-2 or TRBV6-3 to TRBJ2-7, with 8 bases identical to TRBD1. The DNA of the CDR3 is TGTGCCAGCAGTTACTCGACAGATGGGACAGGCGTCTACGAGCAGTACTTC. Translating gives CASSYSTDGTGVYEQYF.